This T cell receptor beta chain was sequenced during a study of blood T cell repertoires in COVID-19 (TCRdb year 2020). Looking at the study overall: Samples covering the acute and convalescent phases of COVID-19 were provided by collaborators in the United States, Italy and Spain. The prospective study material was composed of cDNA or gDNA derived from T cells, B-cell-depleted T cells, or PBMCs. The dataset comprised deeply sampled blood TCRbeta repertoires from subjects exposed to, actively infected with, or recovered from COVID-19. The repertoires were made available in a free public database intended to serve as a resource for research on the immune response to SARS-CoV-2. Samples came from the ongoing ImmuneRACE study (first 160 participants) plus 1,254 subjects from 6 global collaborators. A de-identified subject ID, COVID-19 status, age in years and sex were almost always included in the sample metadata. Where available, HLA class I and class II types were taken from metadata supplied by the sample provider and were not determined by assay-based typing. What the research found in general, with its limitations: Clinical and demographic metadata were provided uncurated, with the amount varying by source and participant.

Collaborating institutions collected whole blood in K2EDTA tubes following their own protocols. For TCRbeta analysis, collaborators shipped samples as frozen whole blood, isolated PBMCs, or DNA extracted from either of those sample types. The immunoSEQ Assay, a bias-controlled multiplex PCR, was used to amplify TCRbeta CDR3 regions from genomic DNA. As for the authors' bioinformatics: The number of nucleated cells in each sample was estimated from the amplification of reference gene primers within the assay. Sequence reads were collapsed and filtered to measure the absolute abundance of every unique TCRbeta CDR3 rearrangement. For each sample, productive Simpson clonality was calculated as the square root of Simpson's diversity index across productive rearrangements. TCRdb provides this immuneACCESS table in a form limited to in-frame rearrangements. Some clones are lacking; in checked studies, under half of them reflect an unresolved V gene, and why the rest are absent is not known. That table supplies the V and J calls and clone size; D and trimming were determined from the DNA. The sample table records about 100,000 clones; 88% of these occur just once. The ten most abundant clones make up under 5.5% of the sample.

The CDR3 runs 16 residues from the cysteine to the phenylalanine. Kept here is only the CDR3 DNA, which spans 48 bases and is read in frame from base 1. Clipping removes 0 bases from V and 2 bases from J, with 5 as the unmatched junction base count. Reading the germline V gene gives CDR1 LGHNA and CDR2 YNFKEQ. Concerning this clone: It has no known antigen specificity. Qualities for individual bases were not recorded, and no much larger clone is one base off.

Here the chain combines TRBV4-2 and TRBJ2-3, with TRBD2 identical over 7 junction bases. Sequencing input: peripheral blood. The receptor was isolated from a human donor in a cohort sampled during active COVID-19. Here is the DNA: TGTGCCAGCAGCCAAGATGTAGCGGGTCTCACAGATACGCAGTATTTT. It translates to CASSQDVAGLTDTQYF.